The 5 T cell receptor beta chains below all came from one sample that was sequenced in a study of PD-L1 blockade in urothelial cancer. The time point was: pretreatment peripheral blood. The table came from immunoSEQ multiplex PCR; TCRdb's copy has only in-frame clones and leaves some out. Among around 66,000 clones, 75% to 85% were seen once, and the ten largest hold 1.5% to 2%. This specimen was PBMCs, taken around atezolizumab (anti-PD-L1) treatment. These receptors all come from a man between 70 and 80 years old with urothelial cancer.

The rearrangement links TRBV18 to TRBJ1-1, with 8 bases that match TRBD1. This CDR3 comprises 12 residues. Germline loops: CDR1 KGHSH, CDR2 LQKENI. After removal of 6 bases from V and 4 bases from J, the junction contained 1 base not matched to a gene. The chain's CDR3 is CASSTGATEAFF. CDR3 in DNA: TGTGCCAGCTCGACAGGGGCCACTGAAGCTTTCTTT.

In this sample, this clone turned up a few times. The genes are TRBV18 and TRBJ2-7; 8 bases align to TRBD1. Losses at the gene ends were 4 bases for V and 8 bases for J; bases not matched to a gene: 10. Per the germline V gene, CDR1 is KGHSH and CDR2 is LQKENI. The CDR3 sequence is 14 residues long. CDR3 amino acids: CASSLGTGLGQQYF. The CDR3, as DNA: TGTGCCAGCTCACTCGGGACAGGCCTTGGGCAGCAGTACTTC.

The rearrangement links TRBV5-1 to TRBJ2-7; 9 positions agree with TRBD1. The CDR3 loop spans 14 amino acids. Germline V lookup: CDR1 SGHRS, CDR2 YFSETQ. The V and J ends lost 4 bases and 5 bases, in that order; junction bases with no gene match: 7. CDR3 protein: CASSGRTGEHEQYF. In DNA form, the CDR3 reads TGCGCCAGCAGCGGGAGGACAGGGGAGCACGAGCAGTACTTC.

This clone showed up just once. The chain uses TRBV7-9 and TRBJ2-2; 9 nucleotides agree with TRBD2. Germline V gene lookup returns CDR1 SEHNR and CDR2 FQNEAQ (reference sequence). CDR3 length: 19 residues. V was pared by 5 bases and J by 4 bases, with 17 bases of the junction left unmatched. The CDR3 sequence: CASSPGGVPAGGRTGELFF. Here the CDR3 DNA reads TGTGCCAGCAGCCCCGGAGGAGTACCAGCGGGAGGCCGCACCGGGGAGCTGTTTTTT.

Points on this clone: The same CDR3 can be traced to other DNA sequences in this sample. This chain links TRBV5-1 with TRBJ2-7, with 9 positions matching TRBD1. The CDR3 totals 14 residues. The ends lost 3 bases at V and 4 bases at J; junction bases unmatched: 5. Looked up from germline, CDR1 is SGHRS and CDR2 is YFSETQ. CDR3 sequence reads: CASSSGTGPYEQYF. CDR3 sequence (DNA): TGCGCCAGCAGCTCCGGGACAGGGCCTTACGAGCAGTACTTC.